The 20 T cell receptor beta chains listed next were all sequenced from one sample in a study of T-cell reconstitution after alpha-beta-depleted transplantation in children. Construction of the TCRbeta library involved unique molecular identifiers. TCRdb reprocessed the PCR reads via MiXCR and lists one record per CDR3 protein. The data show over 150,000 distinct CDR3 sequences, about 6.8% seen once. The sample in question was PBMCs from the stem cell graft donor, obtained from the stem cell graft. The receptors come from a human donor who donated a stem cell graft to a child with Wiskott-Aldrich syndrome.

This clonotype was seen ten or more times. The chain has TRBV20-1 and TRBJ2-3; possibly TRBD1 for D (6 bases). CDR3 length equals 15 residues. CDR1 is DFQATT and CDR2 is SNEGSKA in the germline V gene (reference sequence). With 3 bases removed from V and 5 bases from J, the gap between germline ends came to 18 bases. The CDR3 protein is CSASLAGRGQDTQYF. The CDR3 DNA is TGCAGTGCTAGTTTGGCAGGCAGGGGCCAAGATACGCAGTATTTT.

This clonotype was counted many times. The CDR3 region is CASSHRGEGTEAFF. CDR3 nucleotides: TGCGCCAGCAGCCACAGGGGGGAAGGCACTGAAGCTTTCTTT. The chain carries TRBV5-1 and TRBJ1-1; 8 nucleotides agree with TRBD1. J lost 4 bases, V lost 4 bases, and 6 bases had no gene match. CDR3 length: 14 residues. Germline V gene data show CDR1 as SGHRS and CDR2 as YFSETQ.

In this sample, this clonotype turned up many times. The V call is TRBV7-2, the J call TRBJ2-5; 11 positions match TRBD2. The germline gives CDR1 SGHTA, CDR2 FQGNSA. This CDR3 contains 15 residues. Trimming removed 1 base from V and 3 bases from J; junction bases left unmatched: 1. CDR3 region: CASSLGLAGKETQYF. The CDR3 region has the DNA TGTGCCAGCAGCTTAGGACTAGCGGGAAAAGAGACCCAGTACTTC.

Many counts were recorded for this clonotype. The chain joins TRBV5-5 to TRBJ1-1, with unresolved D. CDR1 SGHKS and CDR2 YYEKEE come from the germline V gene (reference sequence). CDR3 size: 14 residues. Trimming took off 0 bases at V and 8 bases at J, with 14 bases between the two ends. CDR3 DNA sequence: TGTGCCAGCAGCTTGGTGTCCAGGTCTAACGAAGCTTTCTTT. Its protein product is CASSLVSRSNEAFF.

This clonotype has a count of ten or more. The chain uses TRBV10-3 and TRBJ2-7; 9 nucleotides agree with TRBD1. The junction had 7 bases not matched to a gene; V was cut back by 7 bases and J by 3 bases. The CDR3 is made up of 14 amino acids. Germline CDR1 is ENHRY and CDR2 is SYGVKD. The CDR3 here is CAITLTGQGYEQYF. The CDR3 DNA sequence: TGTGCCATCACTCTGACGGGACAGGGCTACGAGCAGTACTTC.

Many counts were recorded for this clonotype. The chain has TRBV20-1 and TRBJ2-3; the match to TRBD2 covers 8 bases. The germline CDR1 and CDR2 sequences are DFQATT and SNEGSKA (reference sequence). The CDR3 contains 15 residues. Trimming at V came to 6 bases and at J to 6 bases, leaving 14 bases not matched to a gene. The CDR3 DNA reads TGCAGTGCCCCCCCGGGTCGGGGGGGGTTCGATACGCAGTATTTT. Translation gives CSAPPGRGGFDTQYF.

This clonotype was counted at least ten times. The rearrangement uses TRBV20-1 and TRBJ2-7, with 8 nucleotides matching TRBD2. Germline V gives CDR1 DFQATT, CDR2 SNEGSKA (reference sequence). The CDR3 contains 12 residues. The ends lost 3 bases at V and 6 bases at J; junction bases unmatched: 4. Written as DNA, the CDR3 is TGCAGTGCTAGCGGGGGGGTCCCCGAGCAGTACTTC. Residues: CSASGGVPEQYF.

This clonotype was recorded a few times. The chain combines TRBV7-9 with TRBJ2-3, with 8 bases matching TRBD2. V was pared by 4 bases and J by 6 bases, with 6 bases of the junction left unmatched. This CDR3 region has 14 residues. Germline V CDR1 and CDR2: SEHNR, FQNEAQ (reference sequence). CDR3 region: CASSSSGGGDTQYF. The CDR3, as DNA: TGTGCCAGCAGCTCCAGCGGGGGAGGGGATACGCAGTATTTT.

Ten or more counts support this clonotype. V usage is TRBV7-9 and J usage is TRBJ1-6; D gene ambiguous. The V gene's germline CDR1 is SEHNR and CDR2 FQNEAQ (reference sequence). CDR3 length equals 11 residues. Trimming pared 3 bases from V and 15 bases from J, leaving 9 bases between. The CDR3 nucleotides are TGTGCCAGCAGCTTCTCCGATCTCCTCCACTTT. It yields the protein CASSFSDLLHF.

Here the CDR3 reads CARAGATNEKLFF. Here the CDR3 DNA reads TGTGCTCGGGCCGGGGCAACTAATGAAAAACTGTTTTTT. The chain is built from TRBV30 and TRBJ1-4; D is ambiguous. The length of the CDR3 is 13 residues. Germline V gene data show CDR1 as GTSNPN and CDR2 as SVGIG (reference sequence). Complete variable domain (other parts from reference TRBV30 and TRBJ1-4): SQTIHQWPATLVQPVGSPLSLECTVEGTSNPNLYWYRQAAGRGLQLLFYSVGIGQISSEVPQNLSASRPQDRQFILSSKKLLLSDSGFYLCARAGATNEKLFFGSGTQLSVL.

This clonotype was recorded at least ten times. The chain carries TRBV6-5 and TRBJ2-2; TRBD1 aligns across 8 bases. Germline assignment: CDR1 MNHEY and CDR2 SVGAGI. The CDR3 loop spans 16 amino acids. V dropped 5 bases and J dropped 3; count of bases not matched to a gene: 8. The DNA of the CDR3 is TGTGCCAGCAGTAACGGTCAGGGGGCAGACACCGGGGAGCTGTTTTTT. Translating it yields CASSNGQGADTGELFF.

This clonotype occurred many times. The CDR3 DNA sequence: TGCAGCGTTGAAAATCCCGACAGGGAGGCCTACAATGAGCAGTTCTTC. Its protein is CSVENPDREAYNEQFF. J is TRBJ2-1 and V is TRBV29-1; D may be TRBD1 (7 bases). With 2 bases removed from V and 2 bases from J, the gap between germline ends came to 16 bases. Germline V gives CDR1 SQVTM, CDR2 ANQGSEA. This CDR3 spans 16 amino acids.

This clonotype was detected many times. The chain joins TRBV5-1 to TRBJ2-1, with 9 bases lining up with TRBD2. The CDR3 is 16 residues long. The V gene's germline CDR1 is SGHRS and CDR2 YFSETQ. Trimming cost V 5 bases and J 0 bases; bases outside gene matches: 6. In DNA form, the CDR3 reads TGCGCCAGCAGTAAGAGCGGGGGGAGCTCCTACAATGAGCAGTTCTTC. Translation: CASSKSGGSSYNEQFF.

Ten or more counts support this clonotype. The J gene is TRBJ2-4, the V gene TRBV12-3 or TRBV12-4; D gene unclear. This CDR3 has 14 residues. The V gene lost 1 base and the J gene lost 6 bases, with 10 bases spanning the gap. The DNA of the CDR3 is TGTGCCAGCAGTTTAGGGCTCCCCAGAAACATTCAGTACTTC. It yields the protein CASSLGLPRNIQYF.

This clonotype was recorded a few times. The chain recombines TRBV18 with TRBJ2-7; D possibly corresponds to TRBD2 (6 bases). The ends were cut back, 2 bases at V and 5 bases at J, with 10 bases in the middle. Germline CDR1 KGHSH, CDR2 LQKENI. This CDR3 has 13 amino acids. For the CDR3, the DNA is TGTGCCAGCTCACCAGGAGGGTACCACGAGCAGTACTTC. It yields the protein CASSPGGYHEQYF. Full variable domain (missing parts from reference TRBV18 and TRBJ2-7): NAGVMQNPRHLVRRRGQEARLRCSPMKGHSHVYWYRQLPEEGLKFMVYLQKENIIDESGMPKERFSAEFPKEGPSILRIQQVVRGDSAAYFCASSPGGYHEQYFGPGTRLTVT.

This clonotype was recorded many times. The V and J genes are TRBV20-1 and TRBJ2-3; 7 positions match TRBD2. J lost 0 bases, V lost 0 bases, and 3 bases had no gene match. The CDR3 contains 15 residues. Looked up from germline, CDR1 is DFQATT and CDR2 is SNEGSKA (reference sequence). CDR3 in amino acids: CSARDGGGSTDTQYF. The CDR3 nucleotides read TGCAGTGCTAGAGATGGGGGGGGTAGCACAGATACGCAGTATTTT.

This clonotype occurred many times. J is TRBJ2-2 and V is TRBV29-1; D is perhaps TRBD1 (6 bases). CDR1 and CDR2 from the germline V gene are SQVTM and ANQGSEA. The CDR3 length is 16 residues. V lost 6 bases and J lost 6, with 23 bases in between. In nucleotides, the CDR3 is TGCAGCGTGAGATCCCCACAGGGTCTCAGCCCCGGGGAGCTGTTTTTT. This translates into CSVRSPQGLSPGELFF.

J is TRBJ1-1 and V is TRBV7-9, with D perhaps TRBD1 (5 bases). CDR3 length: 13 amino acids. Trimming pared 7 bases from V and 5 bases from J, leaving 14 bases between. CDR1 and CDR2 (germline): SEHNR, FQNEAQ (reference sequence). The CDR3 here is CASTPRGGTEAFF. The DNA of the CDR3 is TGTGCCAGCACCCCCCGTGGGGGGACTGAAGCTTTCTTT.

This clonotype was seen repeatedly, ten times or more. The chain couples TRBV10-3 to TRBJ2-3; 11 positions agree with TRBD1. Trimming cost V 2 bases and J 4 bases; bases outside gene matches: 5. The CDR3 is made up of 16 amino acids. CDR1 is ENHRY and CDR2 is SYGVKD in the germline V gene. In DNA, the CDR3 is TGTGCCATCAGTGAGGCTCCGGGACAGGGGGCAGATACGCAGTATTTT. The encoded protein is CAISEAPGQGADTQYF.

The count of this clonotype is one. Being one base from a much bigger clone, this may be a read error. The chain couples TRBV7-2 to TRBJ2-1; 10 nucleotides agree with TRBD1. CDR1 SGHTA and CDR2 FQGNSA come from the germline V gene. CDR3 length equals 15 residues. The CDR3 sequence is CASSSGQGMGNEQLF. The CDR3 DNA reads TGTGCCAGCAGCTCGGGACAGGGGATGGGCAATGAGCAGCTCTTC.